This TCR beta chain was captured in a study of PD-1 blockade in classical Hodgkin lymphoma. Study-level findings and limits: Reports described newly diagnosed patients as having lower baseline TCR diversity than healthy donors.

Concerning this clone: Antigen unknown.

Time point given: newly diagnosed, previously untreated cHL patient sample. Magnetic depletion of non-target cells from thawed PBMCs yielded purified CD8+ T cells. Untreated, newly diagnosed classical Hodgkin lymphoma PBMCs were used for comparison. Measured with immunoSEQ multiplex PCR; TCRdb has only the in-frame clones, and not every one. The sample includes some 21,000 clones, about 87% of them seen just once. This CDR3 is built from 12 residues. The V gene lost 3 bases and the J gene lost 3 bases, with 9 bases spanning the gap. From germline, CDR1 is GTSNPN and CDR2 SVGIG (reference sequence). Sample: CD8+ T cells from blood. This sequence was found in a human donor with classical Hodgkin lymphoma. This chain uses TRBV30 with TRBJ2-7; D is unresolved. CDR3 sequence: CAWSSDDYEQYF. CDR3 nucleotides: TGTGCCTGGAGCTCGGATGACTACGAGCAGTACTTC.